The 15 T cell receptor beta chains listed next were all sequenced from one sample in a study of vaccination and CD4 T cells after COVID-19. As to treatment: roughly 11-day PBMC culture with coronavirus spike peptide pools or control peptides (ViraFEST assay). Sequenced with the Oncomine TCR Beta short-read assay was DNA taken from cultured CD4+ T cells. TCRdb reprocessed the PCR reads via MiXCR and lists one record per CDR3 protein. Among some 5,000 distinct CDR3 sequences listed, around 50% were seen once. Their recognized antigens are unknown. Sequencing used CD4+ T cells from blood, cultured in vitro. The receptor set was obtained from a human donor who had recovered from COVID-19.

Only a few counts were recorded for this clonotype. The genes are TRBV6-1 and TRBJ2-3; no definite D call. V gave up 10 bases and J gave up 1 base, with 9 bases separating them. Germline V lookup: CDR1 MNHNS, CDR2 SASEGT. The CDR3 is made up of 12 amino acids. CDR3 nucleotides: TGTGCCACCACCTTCGGCACAGATACGCAGTATTTT. Translated, it gives CATTFGTDTQYF.

CDR3 amino acids: CASSFGQGSGDTQYF. CDR3 DNA: TGTGCCAGCAGCTTTGGTCAGGGAAGCGGGGATACGCAGTATTTT. V gene TRBV7-9 combines with J gene TRBJ2-3; D is perhaps TRBD2 (6 bases). Germline V lookup: CDR1 SEHNR, CDR2 FQNEAQ (reference sequence). Trimming stripped 3 bases from V and 6 bases from J, with 16 bases between. The CDR3 loop spans 15 amino acids.

CDR3 in amino acids: CASSENVLNEQFF. The CDR3, as DNA: TGTGCCAGCAGTGAAAATGTTCTGAATGAGCAGTTCTTC. The chain links TRBV6-1 to TRBJ2-1; D gene uncertain. V was trimmed by 2 bases and J by 7 bases, leaving 9 bases between them. Germline lookup yields CDR1 MNHNS and CDR2 SASEGT. The CDR3 totals 13 residues.

This clonotype was observed a handful of times. The V and J genes are TRBV6-5 and TRBJ1-5; no clear D. Trimming removed 2 bases at V and 6 bases at J, with 23 bases between. CDR3 length: 18 amino acids. Germline V gives CDR1 MNHEY, CDR2 SVGAGI. As DNA, the CDR3 is TGTGCCAGCAGTTACGTTGTTGCGGGCAGGTTCGGAAGTCAGCCCCAGCATTTT. It yields the protein CASSYVVAGRFGSQPQHF.

The rearrangement joins TRBV7-9 to TRBJ2-3; D uncertain. The germline CDR1 and CDR2 sequences are SEHNR and FQNEAQ (reference sequence). CDR3 length: 15 amino acids. The ends were cut back, 3 bases at V and 0 bases at J, with 10 bases in the middle. The CDR3 coding sequence is TGTGCCAGCAGCTTTGGGGTAGCCAGCACAGATACGCAGTATTTT. Its protein is CASSFGVASTDTQYF.

Here the CDR3 DNA reads TGTGCCAGCAGTTACGCCACAGGGGGAGACACCGGGGAGCTGTTTTTT. The encoded protein is CASSYATGGDTGELFF. The chain combines TRBV6-5 with TRBJ2-2; 8 bases fit TRBD1. The CDR3 loop spans 16 amino acids. Trimming took 2 bases from V and 3 from J; bases not matched to a gene: 5. Germline CDR1 is MNHEY and CDR2 is SVGAGI.

As for this clonotype: No DNA is shown, since the ends of the CDR3 on it are uncertain; the CDR3 is the one TCRdb lists. The gene calls are TRBV12-3 or TRBV12-4 and TRBJ1-2. Including both end residues, the CDR3 is 14 amino acids long. The CDR3: CASSSSIDYYGYTF.

This clonotype was observed once. The gene calls are TRBV19 and TRBJ1-1, with 7 bases aligning to TRBD1. Trimming cost V 5 bases and J 5 bases; bases outside gene matches: 14. Germline CDR1 and CDR2: LNHDA and SQIVND (reference sequence). The CDR3 has 16 amino acids. DNA for the CDR3: TGTGCCAGTAGTCCTAGACAGGGAGTAGCACGGACTGAAGCTTTCTTT. Its translation: CASSPRQGVARTEAFF. Complete variable domain (other parts from reference TRBV19 and TRBJ1-1): DGGITQSPKYLFRKEGQNVTLSCEQNLNHDAMYWYRQDPGQGLRLIYYSQIVNDFQKGDIAEGYSVSREKKESFPLTVTSAQKNPTAFYLCASSPRQGVARTEAFFGQGTRLTVV.

The V and J genes are TRBV2 and TRBJ2-7; D possibly corresponds to TRBD1 (6 bases). Germline loops: CDR1 SNHLY, CDR2 FYNNEI. The V gene lost 4 bases and the J gene lost 0 bases, with 7 bases spanning the gap. The CDR3 covers 13 residues. The CDR3 nucleotides read TGTGCCAGCAGTGGGGGGCCCTCCTACGAGCAGTACTTC. Its translation is CASSGGPSYEQYF.

This clonotype was picked up a small number of times. This sequence joins TRBV7-2 and TRBJ2-3; 7 positions match TRBD2. V was pared by 3 bases and J by 2 bases, with 23 bases of the junction left unmatched. Germline-derived CDR1 and CDR2 are SGHTA and FQGNSA. The CDR3 runs 21 residues. CDR3 amino acids: CASSFPIVYQRGGRNTDTQYF. CDR3 nucleotide sequence: TGTGCCAGCAGCTTCCCTATCGTTTATCAGCGGGGCGGAAGAAACACAGATACGCAGTATTTT.

The chain recombines TRBV19 with TRBJ2-5; D tentatively fits TRBD1 or TRBD2 (5 bases each). The CDR3 runs 15 residues. Between the trimmed V and J ends, which lost 4 bases and 5 bases, there was a span of 17 bases. Germline CDR1 is LNHDA and CDR2 is SQIVND (reference sequence). CDR3 DNA: TGTGCCAGTAGTAGGGACCTCGGTAAGCAGGAGACCCAGTACTTC. As protein: CASSRDLGKQETQYF.

The CDR3 DNA reads TGCGCCAGCAGACAGGGGTCCTACAATGAGCAGTTCTTC. It is translated as CASRQGSYNEQFF. This sequence joins TRBV5-1 and TRBJ2-1, with 7 bases fitting TRBD1. The CDR3 contains 13 residues. Trimming removed 5 bases from V and 1 base from J; junction bases left unmatched: 0. Germline V gene data show CDR1 as SGHRS and CDR2 as YFSETQ.

The gene calls are TRBV11-2 and TRBJ2-2; 8 bases map to TRBD2. From germline, CDR1 is SGHAT and CDR2 FQNNGV. CDR3 length: 15 residues. Trimming took 5 bases from V and 5 from J; bases not matched to a gene: 7. The CDR3 is CASSPTSGGTGELFF. The CDR3 DNA reads as TGTGCCAGCAGCCCTACTAGCGGTGGGACCGGGGAGCTGTTTTTT.

The V and J genes are TRBV23-1 and TRBJ1-2; 10 bases agree with TRBD1. TRBV23-1 has ORF status, its function being uncertain. The CDR3 covers 17 residues. The junction had 14 bases not matched to a gene; V was cut back by 7 bases and J by 3 bases. The CDR3 region has the DNA TGCGCCAGCATAGACCCTTTATTGGACAGGGGGTACTATGGCTACACCTTC. Translating it yields CASIDPLLDRGYYGYTF.

The chain employs TRBV2 and TRBJ1-5; 7 positions agree with TRBD1. V trimming: 11 bases; J trimming: 2 bases; junction bases outside the gene matches: 9. CDR1 and CDR2 (germline): SNHLY, FYNNEI. This CDR3 has 14 amino acids. CDR3 protein: CASQEGTGNQPQHF. CDR3 coding DNA: TGTGCCTCGCAAGAGGGGACAGGCAATCAGCCCCAGCATTTT. Full variable domain (missing parts from reference TRBV2 and TRBJ1-5): EPEVTQTPSHQVTQMGQEVILRCVPISNHLYFYWYRQILGQKVEFLVSFYNNEISEKSEIFDDQFSVERPDGSNFTLKIRSTKLEDSAMYFCASQEGTGNQPQHFGDGTRLSIL.